The clone carrying this TCR beta chain was detected many times. Its antigen is unidentified. The source of the sample is a study of CD8 T cells in ankylosing spondylitis. V gave up 2 bases and J gave up 4 bases, with 12 bases separating them. CDR3 length equals 15 residues. Germline-derived CDR1 and CDR2 are SGHVS and FQNEAQ. The TCR beta libraries were generated through quantitative 5'-RACE incorporating molecular barcodes. TCRdb re-derived calls from the 5' RACE reads in MiXCR, one entry per CDR3 protein. The table shows about 210,000 distinct CDR3 sequences, with less than 9.5% occurring only once. Regarding the study as a whole: For ankylosing spondylitis blood, a TCR beta motif of under ten highly homologous variants appeared characteristic.

This clonotype originated in a female donor with ankylosing spondylitis or in good health (not recorded which). The specimen was blood, either unsorted or a sorted T cell fraction (not recorded which). This sequence joins TRBV7-8 and TRBJ2-1, with D unresolved. Here the CDR3 DNA reads TGTGCCAGCAGCTTAACTCTAGGGCCGTACAATGAGCAGTTCTTC. It specifies CASSLTLGPYNEQFF.